Listed below are T cell receptor beta chains from one sample, sequenced in a study of T cell responses to AZD1222 COVID-19 vaccine. Repertoires were generated with immunoSEQ multiplex PCR, while TCRdb's copy carries only in-frame clones and drops some. The sample carries 150,000 to 200,000 clones, approximately 92% recorded once. Sequencing used peripheral blood, obtained on day 0 of AZD1222 vaccination. The receptors were gathered from an adult in good health. Both conserved end residues are part of each CDR3. Each record gives: D gene, V gene, clone size, J gene, CDR3 DNA, CDR3 protein. A D gene is named only where the DNA matches it firmly. Clone size appears in some rows only: once, few, many, or a class for an expanded clone.

>-|TRBV5-6|-|TRBJ2-7
TGTGCCAGCAGTCTTGGCGGGCCTAGCTGGCAGGGCGAGCAGTACTTC
CASSLGGPSWQGEQYF
>-|TRBV20-1|-|TRBJ1-5
TGCAGTGCTAGTAGCATCGGGCAGCCCCAGCATTTT
CSASSIGQPQHF
>-|TRBV29-1|-|TRBJ1-2
TGCAGCGTTGAAGCCAGGGCAGATGGCTACACCTTC
CSVEARADGYTF
>-|TRBV6-5|-|TRBJ1-3
TGTGCCAGCAGACAGTCTTCTGGAAACACCATATATTTT
CASRQSSGNTIYF
>TRBD1|TRBV9|-|TRBJ1-1
TGTGCCAGCAGCGTAGGGATCGCAGGGGGCAGGATGGGGACTGAAGCTTTCTTT
CASSVGIAGGRMGTEAFF
>-|TRBV3-1/TRBV3-2|-|TRBJ1-3
TGTGCCAGCAGCCAAGATCGAGCAGGGTCTGGAAACACCATATATTTT
CASSQDRAGSGNTIYF
>-|TRBV5-5|-|TRBJ1-5
TGTGCCAGCAGCTCTCAGGGTGATCAGCCCCAGCATTTT
CASSSQGDQPQHF
>-|TRBV5-1|-|TRBJ1-1
TGCGCCAGCAGCTTGGGGATGAACACTGAAGCTTTCTTT
CASSLGMNTEAFF
>TRBD1|TRBV18|-|TRBJ1-6
TGTGCCAGCTCACCCCAGGGACAGGATAATGGGTCTTCCCTCCACTTT
CASSPQGQDNGSSLHF
>-|TRBV10-3|once|TRBJ1-2
TGTGCCATCAGTGATAGGGGGGCGCTGGAATATGGCTACACCTTC
CAISDRGALEYGYTF
>TRBD1|TRBV6-2/TRBV6-3|-|TRBJ1-5
TGTGCCAGCAGTTCCCGGACAGGACGTCAGCCCCAGCATTTT
CASSSRTGRQPQHF
>-|TRBV3-1/TRBV3-2|-|TRBJ2-1
TGTGCCAGCAGCTGGGACCACTACAATGAGCAGTTCTTC
CASSWDHYNEQFF
>-|TRBV19|-|TRBJ1-5
TGTGCCAGTAGCCCCCCGGGGGGCGGGAATCAGCCCCAGCATTTT
CASSPPGGGNQPQHF
>-|TRBV19|-|TRBJ1-1
TGTGCCAGTAGTAATCGACAGACCTTGAACACTGAAGCTTTCTTT
CASSNRQTLNTEAFF
>-|TRBV5-5|-|TRBJ1-1
TGTGCCAGCAGCTTGCAGGGAAACACTGAAGCTTTCTTT
CASSLQGNTEAFF
>TRBD1|TRBV10-3|-|TRBJ1-1
TGTGCCATCAGCCTGGAGGGGGCGAACACTGAAGCTTTCTTT
CAISLEGANTEAFF
>-|TRBV12-2|-|TRBJ2-1
TGTGCAAGTCGCTTTGGACCGGGACCCCCTTACAATGAGCAGTTCTTC
CASRFGPGPPYNEQFF
>-|TRBV5-4|-|TRBJ1-3
TGTGCCAGCAGCCTAATACCCCTTAACTCTGGAAACACCATATATTTT
CASSLIPLNSGNTIYF
>-|TRBV15|-|TRBJ1-5
TGTGCCACCAGCAGAGGAAGACAGCACAATCAGCCCCAGCATTTT
CATSRGRQHNQPQHF
>-|TRBV11-2|-|TRBJ2-1
TGTGCCAGCAGCTTAGATCCGTCTAGCGTCAGTGAGCAGTTCTTC
CASSLDPSSVSEQFF
>-|TRBV5-4|-|TRBJ1-2
TGTGCCAGCACCCTCGGGGTAAATGGCTATGGCTACACCTTC
CASTLGVNGYGYTF
>-|TRBV9|-|TRBJ2-1
TGTGCCAGCAGCGGTTCCGGGACAACCAATGAGCAGTTCTTC
CASSGSGTTNEQFF
>-|TRBV12-5|-|TRBJ1-5
TGTGCTAGTGGTTTGGGAGTGTGGGATCAGCCCCAGCATTTT
CASGLGVWDQPQHF
>-|TRBV11-2|few|TRBJ2-2
TGTGCCAGCAGCTCCGGACGGGAACAGACCGGGGAGCTGTTTTTT
CASSSGREQTGELFF
>-|TRBV28|-|TRBJ1-6
TGTGCCAGCAGTTTAGTGACGGGGGCTAATTCACCCCTCCACTTT
CASSLVTGANSPLHF
>TRBD1|TRBV19|once|TRBJ2-5
TGTGCCAGTAGTATAGGCACGACAGGGGCAGGAGAGACCCAGTACTTC
CASSIGTTGAGETQYF
>-|TRBV6-2/TRBV6-3|-|TRBJ2-6
TGTGCCAGCAGTTCGGGACCTGGGGCCGGGGCCAACGTCCTGACTTTC
CASSSGPGAGANVLTF
>-|TRBV13|-|TRBJ2-1
TGTGCCAGCAGCTTAGAGGGACCTACCTACAATGAGCAGTTCTTC
CASSLEGPTYNEQFF
>-|TRBV19|-|TRBJ1-1
TGTGCCAGCTCCCCCACCGGGAGATTGAACACTGAAGCTTTCTTT
CASSPTGRLNTEAFF
>-|TRBV25-1|-|TRBJ1-5
TGTGCCAGCAGTGGGGGTGGCAATCAGCCCCAGCATTTT
CASSGGGNQPQHF
>-|TRBV2|few|TRBJ2-5
TGTGCCAGCAGTGTATATGAACAGGAGGGAGAGACCCAGTACTTC
CASSVYEQEGETQYF
>-|TRBV5-1|-|TRBJ1-1
TGCGCCAGCAGCTCAATACCCCGGGACACAGGGCGTTTGAGGACTGAAGCTTTCTTT
CASSSIPRDTGRLRTEAFF
>-|TRBV27|-|TRBJ2-7
TGTGCCAGCGCGTCCCTAAACGAGCAGTACTTC
CASASLNEQYF
>-|TRBV18|-|TRBJ2-3
TGTGCCAGCTCACCTACAGATACGCAGTATTTT
CASSPTDTQYF
>-|TRBV7-8|-|TRBJ1-3
TGTGCCACAACGCCAACAAGTGGGCGAAACACCATATATTTT
CATTPTSGRNTIYF
>TRBD1|TRBV29-1|-|TRBJ1-2
TGCAGCGTTGCCCGCCGGGACAGGGGGCACAGGGGTAACTATGGCTACACCTTC
CSVARRDRGHRGNYGYTF
>TRBD2|TRBV19|-|TRBJ2-1
TGTGCCAGTAGTATAGTCCCCGGGACTAGCGGGAAGGCGTCCTACAATGAGCAGTTCTTC
CASSIVPGTSGKASYNEQFF
>-|TRBV2|-|TRBJ1-2
TGTGCCAGCAAGGAAGGCGGAACTAACTATGGCTACACCTTC
CASKEGGTNYGYTF
>-|TRBV19|once|TRBJ1-4
TGTGCCAGTAGTATCCAACAGGGAGGTGAAAAACTGTTTTTT
CASSIQQGGEKLFF
>-|TRBV10-3|-|TRBJ2-7
TGTGCCATCAGTGAGAGGGGCACCGCCTACGAGCAGTACTTC
CAISERGTAYEQYF
>-|TRBV6-4|-|TRBJ2-7
TGTGCCAGCTATCGGGACGCCTACGAGCAGTACTTC
CASYRDAYEQYF
>TRBD1|TRBV24-1|-|TRBJ1-2
TGTGCCACCAGTGATTCAGGGGGCCGTGGCTATGGCTACACCTTC
CATSDSGGRGYGYTF
>TRBD1|TRBV24-1|-|TRBJ1-1
TGTGCCACCAGTGAGGGGACAGGGCGGGACACTGAAGCTTTCTTT
CATSEGTGRDTEAFF
>-|TRBV21-1|-|TRBJ1-5
TGTGCCAGCAGCATCAAATCGAAGTTGTCCCAGCATTTT
CASSIKSKLSQHF
>-|TRBV6-5|-|TRBJ1-1
TGTGCCAGCAGCCCGCCGGGTGAGAACACTGAAGCTTTCTTT
CASSPPGENTEAFF
>TRBD1|TRBV19|-|TRBJ1-4
TGTGCCAGTAGTACGGACAGGGGTGGTGAAAAACTGTTTTTT
CASSTDRGGEKLFF
>-|TRBV28|-|TRBJ1-5
TGTGCCAGCAGTTTTCTCGGTATTGCGGGTCAGCCCCAGCATTTT
CASSFLGIAGQPQHF
>-|TRBV19|-|TRBJ1-4
TGTGCCAGTACGTTTCAGGGTCAAGAAAAACTGTTTTTT
CASTFQGQEKLFF
>-|TRBV25-1|-|TRBJ2-2
TGTGCCAGCAGTGAATATTTCCCCGGGGAGCTGTTTTTT
CASSEYFPGELFF